This T cell receptor beta chain was sequenced in a study of tumor-infiltrating lymphocytes in glioblastoma multiforme. Three nested ARM-PCR rounds with V-beta and C-beta primers built TCRB libraries. TCRB-specific cDNA synthesis used around 550 ng of total RNA. Each CDR3 protein gets one entry after TCRdb re-called the multiplex PCR reads with MiXCR. Of about 18,000 distinct CDR3 sequences listed, around 68% are singletons. Study-wide results and limits: Unequal TCR RNA per T cell might skew measured clone sizes. Functional subtype sorting of these T cells was not performed. The TCR and somatic mutation analysis included just one glioblastoma patient.

This clonotype was counted many times. Its specificity is not known. The CDR3 length is 13 residues. The J segment lost 7 bases and the V segment lost 5 bases, leaving 3 bases of the junction unmatched. Per the germline V gene, CDR1 is SGHAT and CDR2 is FQNNGV. The sequence was collected from a male donor with glioblastoma. Sequencing used peripheral blood. The chain employs TRBV11-2 and TRBJ2-1; 9 nucleotides match TRBD1. The CDR3, as DNA: TGTGCCAGCAGCCGCGACAGGGGGAATGAGCAGTTCTTC. Protein sequence: CASSRDRGNEQFF. Full variable domain (remainder filled in from reference TRBV11-2 and TRBJ2-1): EAGVAQSPRYKIIEKRQSVAFWCNPISGHATLYWYQQILGQGPKLLIQFQNNGVVDDSQLPKDRFSAERLKGVDSTLKIQPAKLEDSAVYLCASSRDRGNEQFFGPGTRLTVL.